This T cell receptor (beta chain) was observed in a study of glioma-infiltrating T cells. From germline, CDR1 is WNHNN and CDR2 SYGVQD (reference sequence). This CDR3 region has 23 residues. Losses at the gene ends were 8 bases for V and 4 bases for J; bases not matched to a gene: 30. The iRepertoire nested amplicon-rescue multiplex PCR amplified TCR alpha and beta CDR3s from RNA. MiXCR, run by TCRdb on the multiplex PCR reads, gives a single entry per CDR3 protein. Here the sample spans under 200,000 distinct CDR3 sequences, 32% being singletons. This clonotype was recorded only once. Its antigen is as yet unknown. Whole-study findings and limits: Very few CDR3 sequences were shared between tissue and blood.

The chain combines TRBV10-1 with TRBJ2-5, with TRBD2 matching 14 bases. Sequenced sample: glioma tissue, nonneoplastic brain tissue, or PBMCs (not recorded which). The receptor was isolated from a human donor with low-grade glioma or glioblastoma, undergoing nonglioma brain surgery, or in good health (not recorded which). The CDR3 DNA is TGCGCCAGCGACCCTCTGGAACCCGGGACACGGACTAGCGGGAGGCCTTTTCGAGAGACCCAGTACTTC. Translated: CASDPLEPGTRTSGRPFRETQYF.